This T cell receptor beta chain was documented in a study of shared clonotypes between healthy human individuals. Study-wide context: Donors had three CD4 naive, three CD4 memory, two CD8 naive and one CD8 memory plate apiece.

In germline, CDR1 is SEHNR, CDR2 FQNEAQ (reference sequence). The CDR3 is made up of 11 amino acids. On this clone itself: An end of the junction does not agree with germline; a read error may underlie this.

TCRdb's table, derived via immunoSEQ multiplex PCR, lists solely in-frame clones and lacks some. In the table there are some 2,000,000 clones, 90% to 97% of which are singletons. The rearrangement uses TRBV7-9 and TRBJ2-1, with D uncertain. The origin of this receptor is a man younger than 30 in good health. The sample was naive CD4+ T cells sorted from blood. As for subset: CD45RA+ positively selected. CDR3 nucleotides: TGTGCCAGCAGCCCAGGACCTAATCAGATCTTC. Translating gives CASSPGPNQIF.